A selection of T cell receptor beta chains follows, all from one sample in a study of T cells in Graves' hyperthyroidism and ophthalmopathy. MiXCR, applied by TCRdb to the multiplex PCR reads, yields one record per CDR3 protein. In the table there are 300,000 to 400,000 distinct CDR3 sequences, roughly 20% of which are singletons. The sample comprised blood. Receptors were obtained from a man aged 18 to 30 with Graves' ophthalmopathy. Both conserved end residues are part of each CDR3. The order of the fields is clone size, J gene, V gene, D gene, CDR3 DNA, CDR3 protein. D genes are given only for firm matches. Clone size appears in some rows only: once, few, many, or a class for an expanded clone.

many TRBJ2-3 TRBV2 TRBD1 TGTGCCAGCAGGATGGGACAGGGGGGGGATACGCAGTATTTT CASRMGQGGDTQYF
many TRBJ1-5 TRBV7-2 - TGTGCCAGCAGCTTACAGTGGGGAGATAGCAATCAGCCCCAGCATTTT CASSLQWGDSNQPQHF
few TRBJ1-5 TRBV10-3 TRBD1 TGTGCCGCTGGGACAGGGGGTGGTCAGCCCCAGCATTTT CAAGTGGGQPQHF
- TRBJ2-3 TRBV5-1 TRBD2 TGCGCCAGCAGGTCTCTACTAGCGACTTCCACAGATACGCAGTATTTT CASRSLLATSTDTQYF
many TRBJ2-1 TRBV7-7 TRBD2 TGTGCTAGCAGCTTAGTTGCGGGGGACTCCTACAATGAGCAGTTCTTC CASSLVAGDSYNEQFF
many TRBJ2-3 TRBV28 TRBD2 TGTGCCAGCAGTTTATATTCCGGGGGGGGAGTAGGAGATACGCAGTATTTT CASSLYSGGGVGDTQYF
many TRBJ2-1 TRBV7-9 - TGTGCCAGCAGCCAGGGGTCTAGCGTCTCCTACAATGAGCAGTTCTTC CASSQGSSVSYNEQFF
few TRBJ2-2 TRBV2 - TGTGCCACACAGTGGCAGGGCACCGGGGAGCTGTTTTTT CATQWQGTGELFF
many TRBJ2-7 TRBV7-8 - TGTGCCAGCAGCTTAGTGGTATCGAGCTCCTACGAGCAGTACTTC CASSLVVSSSYEQYF
many TRBJ1-1 TRBV7-6 TRBD1 TGTGCCAGCAGCTTAAGGGGGCAAACTGAAGCTTTCTTT CASSLRGQTEAFF
many TRBJ1-2 TRBV9 - TGTGCCAGCAGCGCTGGGCAGGGAGTCGGAGGCTACACCTTC CASSAGQGVGGYTF
- TRBJ2-3 TRBV3-1 TRBD2 TGTGCCAGCAGCCAGATCCGGGGGGGCCGAGCAGATACGCAGTATTTT CASSQIRGGRADTQYF
medium-sized TRBJ2-7 TRBV6-2/TRBV6-3 - TGTGCCAGCAGTTATGTGGCCCCCGAACCTGGCGAGCAGTACTTC CASSYVAPEPGEQYF
many TRBJ2-3 TRBV5-1 TRBD2 TGCGCCAGCAGCTACCGGCGGGGGGCAGTGTCAGATACGCAGTATTTT CASSYRRGAVSDTQYF
many TRBJ1-2 TRBV12-3/TRBV12-4 TRBD1 TGTGCCAGCAGCCACAACGTCCTCGGGGACAGAGACTATGGCTACACCTTC CASSHNVLGDRDYGYTF
- TRBJ2-2 TRBV7-2 - TGTGCCAGCAGGCAGGGGTGGAGTAACACCGGGGAGCTGTTTTTT CASRQGWSNTGELFF
few TRBJ1-6 TRBV7-9 TRBD1 TGTGCCAGCACCATAACCGGGACAGGGAATTCACCCCTCCACTTT CASTITGTGNSPLHF
many TRBJ2-3 TRBV7-9 - TGTGCCAGCTTCAGGGCTGGAATTACAGATACGCAGTATTTT CASFRAGITDTQYF